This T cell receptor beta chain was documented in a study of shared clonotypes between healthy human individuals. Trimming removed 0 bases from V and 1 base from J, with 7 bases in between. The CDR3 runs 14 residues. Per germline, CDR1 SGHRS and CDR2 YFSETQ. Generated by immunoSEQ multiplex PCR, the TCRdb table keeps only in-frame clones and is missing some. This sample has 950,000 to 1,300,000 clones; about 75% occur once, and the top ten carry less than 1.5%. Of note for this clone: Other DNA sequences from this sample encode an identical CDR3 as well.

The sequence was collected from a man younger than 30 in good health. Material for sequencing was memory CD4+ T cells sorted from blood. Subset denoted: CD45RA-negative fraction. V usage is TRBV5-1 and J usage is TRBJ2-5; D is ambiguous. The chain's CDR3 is CASSLVGIQETQYF. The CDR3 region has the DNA TGCGCCAGCAGCTTGGTTGGGATCCAAGAGACCCAGTACTTC. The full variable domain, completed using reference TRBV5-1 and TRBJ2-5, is KAGVTQTPRYLIKTRGQQVTLSCSPISGHRSVSWYQQTPGQGLQFLFEYFSETQRNKGNFPGRFSGRQFSNSRSEMNVSTLELGDSALYLCASSLVGIQETQYFGPGTRLLVL.